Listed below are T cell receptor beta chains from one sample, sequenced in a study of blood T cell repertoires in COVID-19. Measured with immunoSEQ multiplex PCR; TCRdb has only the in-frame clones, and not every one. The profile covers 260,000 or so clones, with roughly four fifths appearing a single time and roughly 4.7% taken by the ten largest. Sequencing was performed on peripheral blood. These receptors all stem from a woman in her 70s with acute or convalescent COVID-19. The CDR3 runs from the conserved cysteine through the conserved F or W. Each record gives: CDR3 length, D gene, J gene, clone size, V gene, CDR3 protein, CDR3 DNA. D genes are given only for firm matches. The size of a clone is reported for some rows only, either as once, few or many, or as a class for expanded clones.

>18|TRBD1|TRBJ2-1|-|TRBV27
CASSLWGTGASTFNEQFF
TGTGCCAGCAGTTTATGGGGGACAGGGGCATCAACCTTCAATGAGCAGTTCTTC
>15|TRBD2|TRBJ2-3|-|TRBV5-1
CASSRSGVSTDTQYF
TGCGCCAGCAGCCGTAGCGGGGTTAGCACAGATACGCAGTATTTT
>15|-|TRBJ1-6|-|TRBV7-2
CASSAHSSYNSPLHF
TGTGCCAGCAGCGCGCACAGCTCCTATAATTCACCCCTCCACTTT
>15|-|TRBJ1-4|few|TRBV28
CASRLRGGTNEKLFF
TGTGCCAGCAGACTGAGGGGGGGAACTAATGAAAAACTGTTTTTT
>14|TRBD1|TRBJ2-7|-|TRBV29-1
CSVHLDRGLVEQYF
TGCAGCGTCCATTTAGACAGGGGGCTTGTCGAGCAGTACTTC
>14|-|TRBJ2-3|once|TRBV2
CASRNSPGTDTQYF
TGTGCCAGCAGAAATTCCCCCGGCACAGATACGCAGTATTTT
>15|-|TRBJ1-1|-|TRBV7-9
CASSRSGGMNTEAFF
TGTGCCAGCAGCCGCTCGGGGGGCATGAACACTGAAGCTTTCTTT
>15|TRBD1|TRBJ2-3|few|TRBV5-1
CASSGRDRAADTQYF
TGCGCCAGCAGCGGCCGGGACAGGGCGGCAGATACGCAGTATTTT
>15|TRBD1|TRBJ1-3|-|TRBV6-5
CASSDSTGVGNTIYF
TGTGCCAGCAGTGACTCGACAGGGGTTGGAAACACCATATATTTT
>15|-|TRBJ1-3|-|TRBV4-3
CASSQIGTHGNTIYF
TGCGCCAGCAGCCAAATCGGGACTCACGGAAACACCATATATTTT
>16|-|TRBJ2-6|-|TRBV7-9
CASSLVGDPGANVLTF
TGTGCCAGCAGCCTGGTTGGAGATCCTGGGGCCAACGTCCTGACTTTC
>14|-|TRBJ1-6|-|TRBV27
CASRNGGRGSPLHF
TGTGCCAGCAGAAACGGGGGGCGCGGTTCACCCCTCCACTTT
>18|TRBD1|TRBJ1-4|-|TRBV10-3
CAISEPLDRGFGDEKLFF
TGTGCCATCAGTGAACCCTTGGACAGGGGGTTCGGCGATGAAAAACTGTTTTTT
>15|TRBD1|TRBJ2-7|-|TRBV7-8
CASSPQGLGSYEQYF
TGTGCCAGCAGCCCACAGGGGCTCGGATCCTACGAGCAGTACTTC
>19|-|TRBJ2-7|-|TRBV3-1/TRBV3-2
CASSQDLPQLALPTYEQYF
TGTGCCAGCAGCCAAGATTTACCCCAACTAGCTCTCCCGACCTACGAGCAGTACTTC
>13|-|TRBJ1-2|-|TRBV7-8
CASSNRRHYGYTF
TGTGCCAGCAGTAACAGGAGACACTATGGCTACACCTTC
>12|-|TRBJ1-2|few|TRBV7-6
CASSEGDYGYTF
TGTGCCAGCAGTGAAGGGGACTATGGCTACACCTTC
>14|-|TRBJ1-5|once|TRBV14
CASSQGQGNQPQHF
TGTGCCAGCAGCCAGGGGCAGGGGAATCAGCCCCAGCATTTT
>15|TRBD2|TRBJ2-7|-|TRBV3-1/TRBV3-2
CASSLLAGGPYEQYF
TGTGCCAGCAGCCTCCTAGCGGGGGGGCCGTACGAGCAGTACTTC
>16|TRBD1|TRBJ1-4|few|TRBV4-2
CASSLQMGQTNEKLFF
TGTGCCAGCAGCCTACAGATGGGACAGACGAATGAAAAACTGTTTTTT
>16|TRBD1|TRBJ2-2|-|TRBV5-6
CASSLGQGAQTGELFF
TGTGCCAGCAGCTTGGGGCAGGGGGCGCAGACCGGGGAGCTGTTTTTT
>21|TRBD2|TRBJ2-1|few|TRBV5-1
CASSPTSRTSVRRSSYNEQFF
TGCGCCAGCAGCCCAACCTCTCGGACTAGCGTTCGCAGAAGCTCCTACAATGAGCAGTTCTTC
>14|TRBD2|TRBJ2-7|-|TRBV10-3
CAISEASGSYEQYF
TGTGCCATCAGTGAGGCTAGCGGCTCCTACGAGCAGTACTTC
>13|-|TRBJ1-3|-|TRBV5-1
CASSTGTLNTIYF
TGCGCCAGCAGCACCGGGACATTAAACACCATATATTTT
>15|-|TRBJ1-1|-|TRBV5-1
CASSLEGGVNTEAFF
TGCGCCAGCAGCTTGGAGGGAGGGGTGAACACTGAAGCTTTCTTT
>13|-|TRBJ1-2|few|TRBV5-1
CASSLRTDYGYTF
TGCGCCAGCAGCTTAAGGACAGATTATGGCTACACCTTC
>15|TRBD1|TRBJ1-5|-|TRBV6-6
CASSYRDRDRQPQHF
TGTGCCAGCAGTTACCGGGACAGGGATCGACAGCCCCAGCATTTT
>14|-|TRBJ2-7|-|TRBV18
CASSPSSGANEQYF
TGTGCCAGCTCACCATCATCAGGGGCCAACGAGCAGTACTTC
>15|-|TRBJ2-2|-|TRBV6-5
CASSYASSNTGELFF
TGTGCCAGCAGTTACGCCAGTTCGAACACCGGGGAGCTGTTTTTT
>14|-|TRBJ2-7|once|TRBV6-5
CASRGTASSYEQYF
TGTGCCAGCAGGGGGACTGCTAGCTCCTACGAGCAGTACTTC
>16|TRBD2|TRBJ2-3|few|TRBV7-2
CASRPPGLALTDTQYF
TGTGCCAGCAGACCGCCGGGACTAGCACTCACAGATACGCAGTATTTT
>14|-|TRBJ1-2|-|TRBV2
CASSPDTANYGYTF
TGTGCCAGCAGCCCGGATACAGCTAACTATGGCTACACCTTC
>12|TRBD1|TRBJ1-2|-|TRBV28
CASTGQGYGYTF
TGTGCCAGCACGGGACAGGGCTATGGCTACACCTTC
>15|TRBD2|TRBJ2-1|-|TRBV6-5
CASSPGLAGGREQFF
TGTGCCAGCAGCCCGGGACTAGCGGGGGGGCGGGAGCAGTTCTTC
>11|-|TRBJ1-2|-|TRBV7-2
CASSRSYGYTF
TGTGCCAGCAGCCGTTCTTATGGCTACACCTTC
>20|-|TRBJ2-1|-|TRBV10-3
CAISFVTGEFGGRDNNEQFF
TGTGCCATCAGCTTTGTGACAGGGGAGTTCGGAGGGAGGGATAACAATGAGCAGTTCTTC
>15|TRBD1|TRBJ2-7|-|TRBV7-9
CASSWGQGLDYEQYF
TGTGCCAGCAGCTGGGGACAGGGGTTGGATTACGAGCAGTACTTC
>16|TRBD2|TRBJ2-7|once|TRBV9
CASSVGGLAVSYEQYF
TGTGCCAGCAGCGTAGGAGGCCTAGCGGTCTCCTACGAGCAGTACTTC
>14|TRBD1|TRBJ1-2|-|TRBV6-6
CASSYPGQGYGYTF
TGTGCCAGCAGTTACCCCGGACAGGGCTATGGCTACACCTTC
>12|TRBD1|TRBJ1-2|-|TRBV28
CAIGTGRYGYTF
TGTGCCATCGGGACAGGTCGCTATGGCTACACCTTC
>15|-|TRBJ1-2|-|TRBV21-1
CASSKRTGGPDGYTF
TGTGCCAGCAGCAAAAGGACAGGGGGTCCGGACGGCTACACCTTC
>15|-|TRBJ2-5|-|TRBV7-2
CASNAEDRGLETQYF
TGTGCCAGCAACGCCGAGGACAGAGGATTGGAGACCCAGTACTTC
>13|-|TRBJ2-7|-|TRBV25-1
CASSLAGAYEQYF
TGTGCCAGCAGTTTAGCAGGGGCCTACGAGCAGTACTTC
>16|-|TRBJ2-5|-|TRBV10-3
CAISGISMAGKETQYF
TGTGCCATCAGTGGGATAAGTATGGCGGGGAAGGAGACCCAGTACTTC
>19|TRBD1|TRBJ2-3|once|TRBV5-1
CASSPYGTGTLIGTDTQYF
TGCGCCAGCAGCCCGTATGGGACAGGGACGCTTATTGGCACAGATACGCAGTATTTT
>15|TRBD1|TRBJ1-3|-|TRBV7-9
CASSQGRGRGDTIYF
TGTGCCAGCAGCCAGGGCAGGGGGCGAGGTGACACCATATATTTT
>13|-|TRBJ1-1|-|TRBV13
CASNLGLSGEAFF
TGTGCCAGCAACTTAGGTCTCTCAGGTGAAGCTTTCTTT
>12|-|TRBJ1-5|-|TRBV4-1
CASSQGMGPQHF
TGCGCCAGCAGCCAGGGCATGGGGCCCCAGCATTTT
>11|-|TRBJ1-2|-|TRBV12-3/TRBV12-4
CASSSFYGYTF
TGTGCCAGCAGTTCATTCTATGGCTACACCTTC
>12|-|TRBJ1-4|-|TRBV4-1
CASSPSGKKLFF
TGCGCCAGCAGCCCATCAGGCAAAAAACTGTTTTTT
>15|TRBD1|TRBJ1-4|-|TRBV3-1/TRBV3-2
CASSQVDRRNEKLFF
TGTGCCAGCAGCCAAGTGGACAGGAGGAATGAAAAACTGTTTTTT
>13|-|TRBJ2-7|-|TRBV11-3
CASSRSRSGEQYF
TGTGCCAGCAGTCGCTCTAGATCAGGGGAGCAGTACTTC
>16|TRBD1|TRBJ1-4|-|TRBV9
CASSSGQVATNEKLFF
TGTGCCAGCAGCTCGGGACAGGTAGCAACTAATGAAAAACTGTTTTTT
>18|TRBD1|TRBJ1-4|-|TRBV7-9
CASSLFSGSGQTNEKLFF
TGTGCCAGCAGCTTATTCTCCGGGTCGGGACAGACTAATGAAAAACTGTTTTTT
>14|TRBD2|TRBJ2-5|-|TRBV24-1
CATSEGAGRETQYF
TGTGCCACCAGTGAAGGAGCGGGGAGGGAGACCCAGTACTTC